This TCR beta chain was retrieved from a study of blood T cell repertoires in COVID-19. Study at large: Material from acute and convalescent COVID-19 was sourced from the United States, Italy and Spain.

In the source study's methods: Amplification from reference gene primers served as the basis for estimated nucleated cell counts. TCRdb keeps only in-frame clones here, not all; method: immunoSEQ multiplex PCR. The DNA was the basis for D and trimming; V, J and clone size are from that table. The sample has about 230,000 clones, 87% seen once; the top ten hold approximately 11%. There are 15 residues in the CDR3. From germline, CDR1 is SGHRS and CDR2 YFSETQ. V was pared by 1 base and J by 4 bases, with 11 bases between. Individuals aged roughly 18 to 95 years were recruited from approximately 24 US areas. Either two negative PCRs, clearance, or symptom resolution qualified Cohort 3 donors as recovered.

This chain uses TRBV5-1 with TRBJ2-2, with TRBD2 as a possible D gene (6 bases). Material: PBMCs or T cells enriched from blood (not recorded which). This sequence originates from a man under 40 who had recovered from COVID-19. CDR3 amino acids: CASSLMGLSTGELFF. In DNA form, the CDR3 reads TGCGCCAGCAGCTTGATGGGACTTAGCACCGGGGAGCTGTTTTTT.